The present T cell receptor (beta chain) was sequenced within a study of blood T cell repertoires in COVID-19. Authors' processing steps: Estimates of nucleated cell counts were drawn from the amplification of reference gene primers. Sequencing was performed with immunoSEQ multiplex PCR; in TCRdb, only in-frame clones are kept and a portion is missing. Clonal size and the V and J genes are those of that table, whereas D and trimming came from the DNA. Among 200,000 to 300,000 clones listed, 88% were seen once. CDR3 size: 16 residues. Looked up from germline, CDR1 is MNHNS and CDR2 is SASEGT. The V and J ends lost 1 base and 6 bases, in that order; junction bases with no gene match: 10.

Sequenced: peripheral blood. The V call is TRBV6-1, the J call TRBJ1-2; TRBD1 matches at 8 bases. The receptor's source is a man in his sixties who had recovered from COVID-19. CDR3 sequence (DNA): TGTGCCAGCAGTGAAGATCTCAGCGGACAGGGCCATGGCTACACCTTC. Translated: CASSEDLSGQGHGYTF.